Listed below are T cell receptor beta chains from one sample, sequenced in a study of a mutant IDH1 vaccine in newly diagnosed glioma. For these receptors, no antigen is known. Data came from immunoSEQ multiplex PCR; TCRdb stores just in-frame clones and leaves some out. The sample lists about 54,000 clones, 81% occurring once. The sequences come from PBMCs, collected from a glioma patient whose treatment included an IDH1 peptide vaccine. Source of these receptors: a man under 40 with glioma. Each CDR3 is given with its conserved first and last residue. A D gene is named only where the DNA matches it firmly. Expanded clones are given a class, and other clones once, few, many or no size at all.

abundance: .
j_gene: TRBJ1-3
v_gene: TRBV6-5
d_gene: .
CDR3aa: CASSLRGGYSGNTIYF
CDR3nt: TGTGCCAGCAGTTTAAGGGGGGGATACTCTGGAAACACCATATATTTT

abundance: .
j_gene: TRBJ2-2
v_gene: TRBV5-1
d_gene: TRBD1
CDR3aa: CASSLGQGMNTGELFF
CDR3nt: TGCGCCAGCAGCTTGGGACAGGGGATGAACACCGGGGAGCTGTTTTTT

abundance: few
j_gene: TRBJ2-7
v_gene: TRBV29-1
d_gene: TRBD1
CDR3aa: CSASGTGWEQYF
CDR3nt: TGCAGCGCGTCCGGGACAGGCTGGGAGCAGTACTTC

abundance: .
j_gene: TRBJ2-7
v_gene: TRBV5-4
d_gene: .
CDR3aa: CASSFGGFYEQYF
CDR3nt: TGTGCCAGCAGCTTTGGGGGTTTCTACGAGCAGTACTTC

abundance: .
j_gene: TRBJ2-2
v_gene: TRBV11-3
d_gene: .
CDR3aa: CASSPGTTNTGELFF
CDR3nt: TGTGCCAGCAGCCCTGGGACAACGAACACCGGGGAGCTGTTTTTT

abundance: few
j_gene: TRBJ1-1
v_gene: TRBV11-1
d_gene: .
CDR3aa: CASSHRGRTEAFF
CDR3nt: TGTGCCAGCTCTCATCGGGGGAGGACTGAAGCTTTCTTT

abundance: few
j_gene: TRBJ1-5
v_gene: TRBV30
d_gene: .
CDR3aa: CAWSRQSNQPQHF
CDR3nt: TGTGCCTGGAGCAGACAGAGCAATCAGCCCCAGCATTTT

abundance: few
j_gene: TRBJ1-5
v_gene: TRBV5-1
d_gene: .
CDR3aa: CASSFTRGHSNQPQHF
CDR3nt: TGCGCCAGCAGCTTTACGCGCGGACATAGCAATCAGCCCCAGCATTTT

abundance: .
j_gene: TRBJ1-6
v_gene: TRBV5-1
d_gene: .
CDR3aa: CASSLGGQYNSPLHF
CDR3nt: TGCGCCAGCAGCTTGGGTGGACAGTATAATTCACCCCTCCACTTT

abundance: .
j_gene: TRBJ1-2
v_gene: TRBV10-3
d_gene: .
CDR3aa: CAISESTPTGYTF
CDR3nt: TGTGCCATCAGTGAGTCGACCCCGACGGGCTACACCTTC

abundance: .
j_gene: TRBJ1-1
v_gene: TRBV4-1
d_gene: .
CDR3aa: CASSQVQTVTEAFF
CDR3nt: TGCGCCAGCAGCCAAGTTCAGACAGTCACTGAAGCTTTCTTT

abundance: .
j_gene: TRBJ1-1
v_gene: TRBV5-1
d_gene: .
CDR3aa: CASSLPEERDTEAFF
CDR3nt: TGCGCCAGCAGCTTACCTGAAGAAAGAGACACTGAAGCTTTCTTT

abundance: .
j_gene: TRBJ2-2
v_gene: TRBV18
d_gene: TRBD1
CDR3aa: CASSPLGQGQRNTGELFF
CDR3nt: TGTGCCAGCTCACCACTCGGACAGGGGCAAAGGAACACCGGGGAGCTGTTTTTT